This TCR beta chain was documented in a study of T cell responses to AZD1222 COVID-19 vaccine. Regarding the study as a whole: Breadth and depth of Spike-specific TCRs rose after two AZD1222 doses. Baseline antibody screening turned up just a handful of seropositive AZD1222 recipients.

V dropped 5 bases and J dropped 15; count of bases not matched to a gene: 12. Germline-derived CDR1 and CDR2 are SGHRS and YFSETQ. This CDR3 spans 13 amino acids. To note about this clone: Its antigen is not known.

Assay used: immunoSEQ multiplex PCR; TCRdb lists only in-frame clones, some missing. Among around 170,000 clones listed, approximately 91% were seen once. The source is an adult in good health. The sequencing used peripheral blood, collected on day 0 of AZD1222 vaccination. J is TRBJ2-1 and V is TRBV5-1, with 9 bases lining up with TRBD2. DNA of the CDR3: TGCGCCAGCAGGTTGTCCGGTAGCGGGGGCGGGTTCTTC. It codes for CASRLSGSGGGFF.